The sequence of this T cell receptor beta chain was determined in a study of T cell responses to AZD1222 COVID-19 vaccine (dated by TCRdb to the early 2020s). Regarding the study in general: TCR sequencing covered 230 or so trial participants: some 210 given two doses of AZD1222 and some 25 given two doses of MenACWY control vaccine. Trial participants were enrolled by age into 18-55, 56-69 and 70-plus year subgroups, with approximately 160, 26 and 62 TCR-sequenced participants respectively.

The CDR3 regions of human TCRbeta chains were analyzed by immunosequencing. In the authors' own workflow: Repertoire TCRs were matched against a reference library of SARS-CoV-2-specific TCRs generated with the MIRA antigen-specificity platform. Breadth was defined as the fraction of unique TCRs that were SARS-CoV-2-associated. Depth was defined as the fraction of total T cells that were SARS-CoV-2-associated. Using the MIRA data, each spike-specific TCR was mapped to the spike region that the TCR reacts to and placed in a CD4 or CD8 class. Log10-transformed breadth and depth values were compared by one-way ANOVA with Sidak's multiple comparisons tests. Drawn from immuneACCESS, this table holds only the in-frame rearrangements with V and J called that TCRdb kept. Clones are partly lost; checked studies trace under half to an unresolved V gene and leave the rest unexplained. V and J calls and clone size are copied from that table; D and trimming were computed from the DNA. Across this sample there are around 160,000 clones, with 92% seen only once. The ten largest account for around 0.98% of the sample.

The germline V gene sets CDR1 to LGHNT and CDR2 to FRNRAP. V gives up 0 bases and J gives up 2 bases, and the segment between their germline ends measures 13 bases. From the cysteine through the phenylalanine, the CDR3 covers 17 amino acids. Of all the DNA, just the CDR3 is kept, 51 bases in frame from base 1. As regards this clone: The clone's antigen remains unknown. Per-base qualities were not stored, and no clone one base away is much larger.

The time point label corresponds to: about 28 days (+/-7) after the second vaccine dose. AZD1222 recipients whose second dose came at about 4 weeks and those whose second dose came at about 12 weeks were combined into one group, since spike-specific TCR depth and breadth did not differ between the two schedules. Samples from vaccinated people were obtained from the UK trials COV001 and COV002, which included a single-blind randomized controlled phase 2/3 trial of AZD1222 (ChAdOx1 nCoV-19) in healthy adults. Trial participant PBMC samples were collected at day 0 and day 28 after the second dose for TCRbeta chain sequencing. General conclusions and limits of the study: In the small 56-69-year group, the increase in depth fell short of significance, most likely because of low power. No day 14 peak-response samples were available, so repertoires were characterized only after the peak T cell response. Conclusions about previously exposed vaccinees are limited because only five or six AZD1222 recipients were SARS-CoV-2 seropositive at baseline. Reportedly, close to half of the unique spike-specific TCRs recognized epitopes lying outside the regions that are mutated in the B.1.351 and B.1.1.7 variants. Most participants were white British and females outnumbered males, and the authors suggested that clonal diversity may have been underestimated. A significant rise in spike-specific TCR breadth and depth was observed after two AZD1222 doses relative to day 0 and relative to MenACWY recipients. The whole spike protein was spanned by vaccine-associated CD4 TCRs, and dominant responses were seen in regions 160-218 and 743-854.

This receptor was taken from an adult who received the AZD1222 COVID-19 vaccine. The chain couples TRBV12-5 to TRBJ1-4; a tentative D match to TRBD1 spans 5 bases. Sequenced here: peripheral blood, sampled 28 days after the second AZD1222 dose. The CDR3 here reads CASGLVRRGSTNEKLFF. The DNA sequence is given as TGTGCTAGTGGTTTGGTACGACGGGGCTCCACTAATGAAAAACTGTTTTTT. Beyond the CDR3, the reference TRBV12-5 and TRBJ1-4 genes provide the residues; the full variable domain reads: DARVTQTPRHKVTEMGQEVTMRCQPILGHNTVFWYRQTMMQGLELLAYFRNRAPLDDSGMPKDRFSAEMPDATLATLKIQPSEPRDSAVYFCASGLVRRGSTNEKLFFGSGTQLSVL.